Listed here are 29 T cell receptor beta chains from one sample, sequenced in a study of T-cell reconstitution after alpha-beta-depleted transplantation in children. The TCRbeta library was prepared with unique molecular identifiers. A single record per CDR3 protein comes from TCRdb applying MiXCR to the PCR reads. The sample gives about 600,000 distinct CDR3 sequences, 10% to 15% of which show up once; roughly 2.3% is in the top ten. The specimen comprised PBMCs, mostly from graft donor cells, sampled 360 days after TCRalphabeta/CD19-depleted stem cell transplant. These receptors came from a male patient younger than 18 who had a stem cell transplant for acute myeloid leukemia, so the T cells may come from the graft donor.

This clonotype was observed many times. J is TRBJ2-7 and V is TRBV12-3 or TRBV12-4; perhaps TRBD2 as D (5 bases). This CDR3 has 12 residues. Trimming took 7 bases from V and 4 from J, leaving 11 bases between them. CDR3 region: CASTAGLYEQYF. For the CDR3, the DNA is TGTGCCAGCACCGCGGGCTTGTACGAGCAGTACTTC.

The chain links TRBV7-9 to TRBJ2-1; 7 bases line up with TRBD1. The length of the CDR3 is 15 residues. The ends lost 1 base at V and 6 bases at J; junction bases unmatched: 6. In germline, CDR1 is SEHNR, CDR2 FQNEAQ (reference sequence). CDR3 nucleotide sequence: TGTGCCAGCAGCTTAGTGACAGGGCCAAGCAATGAGCAGTTCTTC. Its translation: CASSLVTGPSNEQFF.

DNA of the CDR3: TGTGCCAGCAGTTTTATACTAGCGGTAAGCTCCTACAATGAGCAGTTCTTC. This gives the protein CASSFILAVSSYNEQFF. The V gene is TRBV6-2 or TRBV6-3, the J gene TRBJ2-1; 8 positions match TRBD2. With 4 bases clipped from V and 0 bases from J, the junction kept 8 bases outside the gene matches. Germline V gene lookup returns CDR1 MNHEY and CDR2 SVGEGT. The CDR3 loop spans 17 amino acids.

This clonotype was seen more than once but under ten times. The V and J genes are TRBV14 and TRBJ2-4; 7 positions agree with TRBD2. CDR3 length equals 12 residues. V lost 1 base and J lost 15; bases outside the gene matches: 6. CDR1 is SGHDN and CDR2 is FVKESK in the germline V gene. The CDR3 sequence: CASSQVGGSRYF. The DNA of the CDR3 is TGTGCCAGCAGCCAAGTGGGGGGGTCACGGTACTTC.

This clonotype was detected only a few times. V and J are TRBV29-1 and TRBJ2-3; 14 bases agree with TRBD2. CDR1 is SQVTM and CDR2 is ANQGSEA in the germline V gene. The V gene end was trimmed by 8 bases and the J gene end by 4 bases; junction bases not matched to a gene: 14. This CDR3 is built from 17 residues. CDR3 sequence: CSTTPSTGLAGADTQYF. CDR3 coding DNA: TGCAGCACCACACCCTCAACGGGACTAGCGGGAGCAGATACGCAGTATTTT.

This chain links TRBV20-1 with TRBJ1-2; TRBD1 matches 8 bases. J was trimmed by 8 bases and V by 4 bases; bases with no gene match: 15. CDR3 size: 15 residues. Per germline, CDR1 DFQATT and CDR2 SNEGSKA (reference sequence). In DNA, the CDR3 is TGCAGTGCTATCTCTCTAAGGACAGGGACGATCGGCTACACCTTC. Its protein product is CSAISLRTGTIGYTF.

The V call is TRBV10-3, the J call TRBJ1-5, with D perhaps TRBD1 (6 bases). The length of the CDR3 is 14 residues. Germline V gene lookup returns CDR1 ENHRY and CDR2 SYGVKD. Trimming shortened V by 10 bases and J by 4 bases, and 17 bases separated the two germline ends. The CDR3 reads CATAGQLGNQPQHF. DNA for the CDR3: TGTGCCACCGCTGGACAGTTGGGGAATCAGCCCCAGCATTTT.

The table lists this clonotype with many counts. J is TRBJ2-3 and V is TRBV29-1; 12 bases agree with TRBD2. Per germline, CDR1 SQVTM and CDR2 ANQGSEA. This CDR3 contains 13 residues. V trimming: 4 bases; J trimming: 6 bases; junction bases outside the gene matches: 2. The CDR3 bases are TGCAGCGTTGGACTAGCGGGAGCGGATACGCAGTATTTT. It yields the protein CSVGLAGADTQYF.

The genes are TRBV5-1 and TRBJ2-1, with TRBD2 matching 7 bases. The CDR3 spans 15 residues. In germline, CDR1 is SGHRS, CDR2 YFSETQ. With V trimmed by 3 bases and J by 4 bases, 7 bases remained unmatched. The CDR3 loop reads CASSWGSGGYNEQFF. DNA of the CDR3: TGCGCCAGCAGCTGGGGGTCGGGAGGATACAATGAGCAGTTCTTC.

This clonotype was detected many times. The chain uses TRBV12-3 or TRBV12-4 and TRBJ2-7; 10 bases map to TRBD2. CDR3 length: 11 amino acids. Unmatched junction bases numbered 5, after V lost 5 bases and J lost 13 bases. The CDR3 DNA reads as TGTGCCAGCAGTCATAGCGGGAGGCCCTACTTC. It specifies CASSHSGRPYF.

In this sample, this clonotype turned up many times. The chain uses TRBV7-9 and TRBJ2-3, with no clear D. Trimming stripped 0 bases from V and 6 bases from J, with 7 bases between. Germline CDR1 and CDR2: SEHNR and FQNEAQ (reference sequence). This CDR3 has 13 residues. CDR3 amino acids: CASSLAALDTQYF. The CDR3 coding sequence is TGTGCCAGCAGCTTAGCTGCGTTGGATACGCAGTATTTT.

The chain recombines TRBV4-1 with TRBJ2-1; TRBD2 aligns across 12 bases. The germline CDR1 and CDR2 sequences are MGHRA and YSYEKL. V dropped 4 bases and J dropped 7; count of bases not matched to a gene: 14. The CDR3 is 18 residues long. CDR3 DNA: TGCGCCAGCAGCCCCCCAGGCCGGCGGACTAGCGGGAATAATGAGCAGTTCTTC. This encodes CASSPPGRRTSGNNEQFF.

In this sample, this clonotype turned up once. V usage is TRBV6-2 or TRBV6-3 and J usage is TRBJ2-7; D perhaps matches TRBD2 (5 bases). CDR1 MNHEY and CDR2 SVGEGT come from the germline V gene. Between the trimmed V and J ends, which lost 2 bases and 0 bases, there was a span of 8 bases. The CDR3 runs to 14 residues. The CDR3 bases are TGTGCCAGCAGTTACCCCGGGAACTCCTACGAGCAGTACTTC. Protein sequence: CASSYPGNSYEQYF.

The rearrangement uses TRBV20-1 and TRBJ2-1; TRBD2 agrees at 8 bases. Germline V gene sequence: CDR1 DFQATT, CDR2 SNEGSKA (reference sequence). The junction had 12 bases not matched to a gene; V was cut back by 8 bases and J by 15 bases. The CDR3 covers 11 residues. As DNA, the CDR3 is TGCAGTTCTTCCGGGACTAGGGGTTCGTTCTTC. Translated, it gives CSSSGTRGSFF.

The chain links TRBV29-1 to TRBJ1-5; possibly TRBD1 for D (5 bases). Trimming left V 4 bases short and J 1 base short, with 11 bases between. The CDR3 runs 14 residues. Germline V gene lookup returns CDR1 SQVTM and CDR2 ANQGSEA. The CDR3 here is CSVADSLSNQPQHF. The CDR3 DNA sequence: TGCAGCGTTGCAGACAGTTTGAGCAATCAGCCCCAGCATTTT.

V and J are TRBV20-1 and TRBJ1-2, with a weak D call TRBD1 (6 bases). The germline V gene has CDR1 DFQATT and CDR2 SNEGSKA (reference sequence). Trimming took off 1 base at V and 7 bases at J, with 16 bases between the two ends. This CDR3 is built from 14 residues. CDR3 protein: CSARGIMGAGGYTF. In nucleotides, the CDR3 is TGCAGTGCTAGAGGCATAATGGGGGCGGGTGGCTACACCTTC.

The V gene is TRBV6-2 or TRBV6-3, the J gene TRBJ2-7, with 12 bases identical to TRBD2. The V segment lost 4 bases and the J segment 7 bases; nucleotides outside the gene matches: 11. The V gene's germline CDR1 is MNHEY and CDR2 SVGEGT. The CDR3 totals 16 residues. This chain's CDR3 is CASSLTTSGSLREQYF. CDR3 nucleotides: TGTGCCAGCAGTTTAACGACTAGCGGGAGTCTAAGGGAGCAGTACTTC.

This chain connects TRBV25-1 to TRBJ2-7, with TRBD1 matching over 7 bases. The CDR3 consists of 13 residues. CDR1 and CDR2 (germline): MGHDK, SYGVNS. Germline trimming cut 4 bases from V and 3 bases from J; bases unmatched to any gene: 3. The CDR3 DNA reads TGTGCCAGCAGTGGGGGGACAGTCTACGAGCAGTACTTC. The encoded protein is CASSGGTVYEQYF.

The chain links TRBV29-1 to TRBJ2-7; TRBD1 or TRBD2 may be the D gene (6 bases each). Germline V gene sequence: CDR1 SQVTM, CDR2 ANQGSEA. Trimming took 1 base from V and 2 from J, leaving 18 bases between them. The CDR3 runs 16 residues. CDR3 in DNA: TGCAGCGTTGAAGGTGGGGGACAACTAGCCACCTACGAGCAGTACTTC. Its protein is CSVEGGGQLATYEQYF.

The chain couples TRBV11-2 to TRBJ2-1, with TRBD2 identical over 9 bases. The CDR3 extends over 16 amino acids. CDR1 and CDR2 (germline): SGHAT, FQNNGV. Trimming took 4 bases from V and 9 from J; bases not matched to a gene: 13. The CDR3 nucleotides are TGTGCCAGCAGCTCCATCCGCGGGAGGGCCCACGGTGAGCAGTTCTTC. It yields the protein CASSSIRGRAHGEQFF.

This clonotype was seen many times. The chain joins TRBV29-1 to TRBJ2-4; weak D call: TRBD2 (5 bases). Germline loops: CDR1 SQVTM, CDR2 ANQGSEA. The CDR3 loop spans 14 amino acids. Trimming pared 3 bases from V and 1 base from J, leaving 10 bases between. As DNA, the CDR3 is TGCAGCGTTGAGAATCGGGGTGCCAAAAACATTCAGTACTTC. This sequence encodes CSVENRGAKNIQYF.

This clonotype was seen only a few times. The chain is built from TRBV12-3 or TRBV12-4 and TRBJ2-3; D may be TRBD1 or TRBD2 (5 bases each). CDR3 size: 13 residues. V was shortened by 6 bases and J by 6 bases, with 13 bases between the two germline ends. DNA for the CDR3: TGTGCCAGCAGCGACAGACGGGGTGATACGCAGTATTTT. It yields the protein CASSDRRGDTQYF.

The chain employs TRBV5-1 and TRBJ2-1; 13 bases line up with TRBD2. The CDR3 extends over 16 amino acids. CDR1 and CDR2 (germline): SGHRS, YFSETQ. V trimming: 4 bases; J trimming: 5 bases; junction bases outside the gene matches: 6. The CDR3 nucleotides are TGCGCCAGCAGCCGGGGGACTAGCGGGATGAACAATGAGCAGTTCTTC. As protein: CASSRGTSGMNNEQFF.

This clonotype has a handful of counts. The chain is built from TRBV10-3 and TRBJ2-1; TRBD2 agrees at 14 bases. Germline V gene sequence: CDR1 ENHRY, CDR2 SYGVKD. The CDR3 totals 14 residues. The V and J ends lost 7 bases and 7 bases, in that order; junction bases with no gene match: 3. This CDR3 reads CAITRTSGRNEQFF. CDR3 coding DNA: TGTGCCATCACCCGGACTAGCGGGAGGAATGAGCAGTTCTTC.

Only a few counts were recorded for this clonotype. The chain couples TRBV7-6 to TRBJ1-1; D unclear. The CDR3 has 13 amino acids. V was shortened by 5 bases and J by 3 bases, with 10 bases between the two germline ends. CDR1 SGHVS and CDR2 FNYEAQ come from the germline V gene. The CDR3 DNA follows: TGTGCCAGCAGCGCCGGCATCTACACTGAAGCTTTCTTT. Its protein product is CASSAGIYTEAFF.

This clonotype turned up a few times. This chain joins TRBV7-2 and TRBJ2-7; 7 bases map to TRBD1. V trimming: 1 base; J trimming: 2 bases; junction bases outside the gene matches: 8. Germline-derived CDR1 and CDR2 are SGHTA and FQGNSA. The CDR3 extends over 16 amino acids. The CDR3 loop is CASSLEQGYATYEQYF. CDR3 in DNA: TGTGCCAGCAGCTTAGAACAGGGGTACGCGACCTACGAGCAGTACTTC.

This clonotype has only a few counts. CDR3: CASRRQLLWGYTF. As DNA, the CDR3 is TGTGCCAGCAGGCGACAGCTCCTATGGGGCTACACCTTC. V is TRBV28 and J is TRBJ1-2; the D gene is possibly TRBD1 (5 bases). V was trimmed by 6 bases and J by 8 bases, leaving 16 bases between them. Germline V lookup: CDR1 MDHEN, CDR2 SYDVKM. The CDR3 consists of 13 residues.

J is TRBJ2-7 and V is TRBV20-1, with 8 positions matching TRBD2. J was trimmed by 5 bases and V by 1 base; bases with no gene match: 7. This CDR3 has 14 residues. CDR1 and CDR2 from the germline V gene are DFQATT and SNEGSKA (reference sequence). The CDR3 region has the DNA TGCAGTGCTAGAGCCCCTCGACTAGCGAACGAGCAGTACTTC. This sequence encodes CSARAPRLANEQYF.

The CDR3 loop reads CASNVRGYSYNEQFF. CDR3 sequence (DNA): TGTGCCAGCAACGTACGCGGATACTCCTACAATGAGCAGTTCTTC. V gene TRBV7-2 combines with J gene TRBJ2-1; D is unresolved. The CDR3 runs 15 residues. Trimming stripped 7 bases from V and 0 bases from J, with 13 bases between. Germline V CDR1 and CDR2: SGHTA, FQGNSA.